This TCR beta chain emerged from a study of T cells in Graves' hyperthyroidism and ophthalmopathy. Study as a whole: The blood sample was taken at first diagnosis, before treatment began.

Regions amplified from RNA transcripts were the TCR beta CDR3 regions. The study used the HTBI primer set for a first-round RT-PCR of the TCR CDR3. One entry per CDR3 protein results from TCRdb running MiXCR on the multiplex PCR reads. The sample includes about 250,000 distinct CDR3 sequences, about 25% of them seen just once. Each person with ophthalmopathy scored at least 3 on the Clinical Activity Score, reached NOSPECS grade 4 or higher, and had been ill under 3 months. V lost 4 bases and J lost 2, with 12 bases in between. There are 14 residues in the CDR3. Germline V gives CDR1 MNHNS, CDR2 SASEGT. This clonotype came up many times.

The source material was blood. This clonotype was obtained from a woman in her thirties or forties with Graves' ophthalmopathy. The rearrangement uses TRBV6-1 and TRBJ2-7, with D possibly matching TRBD1 (5 bases). CDR3 DNA: TGTGCCAGCAGTGTCAGGGATTTCACCTACGAGCAGTACTTC. Residues: CASSVRDFTYEQYF.